These T cell receptor beta chains were read from a single sample in a study of blood T cells in healthy people across ages. MiXCR was run by TCRdb on the 5' RACE reads, yielding one entry per CDR3 protein. This sample yields about 380,000 distinct CDR3 sequences, of which over 45% are seen a single time; 45% to 60% belongs to the top ten. Sequenced material: blood. The receptors shown here come from a man in his sixties in good health. Each CDR3 is given with its conserved first and last residue. The D gene is left open where the match is weak. Expanded clones are given a class, and other clones once, few, many or no size at all.

j_call,clone_size,v_call,d_call,cdr3_nt,cdr3_aa
TRBJ2-5,.,TRBV6-5,TRBD2,TGTGCCAGCAGTCTACGGACTAGCGGTGATGGGACCCAGTACTTC,CASSLRTSGDGTQYF
TRBJ2-1,.,TRBV7-9,TRBD1,TGTGCCAGCAGCTTTTTTAGGCAGGGGGCGTCCTACAATGAGCAGTTCTTC,CASSFFRQGASYNEQFF
TRBJ2-1,.,TRBV6-5,.,TGTGCCAGCAGTTACTCGCGAACGGGAGCAGGGGCCAATGAGCAGTTCTTC,CASSYSRTGAGANEQFF
TRBJ2-2,.,TRBV4-1,.,TGCGCCAGCAGCCAAGAAGGCAGGGTGAACACCGGGGAGCTGTTTTTT,CASSQEGRVNTGELFF
TRBJ2-5,.,TRBV12-3/TRBV12-4,.,TGTGCCACTCGACCACCATTCGGGGAGACCCAGTACTTC,CATRPPFGETQYF
TRBJ2-7,.,TRBV5-1,.,TGCGCCAGCAGTAGTGTCGGCCACGAGCAGTACTTC,CASSSVGHEQYF
TRBJ2-1,once,TRBV7-9,.,TGTGCCAGCAGCCACACAGGTGTCTCCTACAATGAGCAGTTCTTC,CASSHTGVSYNEQFF
TRBJ2-7,.,TRBV20-1,TRBD1,TGCAGTGCAAACAGACAGGGAACCTACGAGCAGTACTTC,CSANRQGTYEQYF
TRBJ2-3,few,TRBV6-6,.,TGTGCCAGCAGTCTCCGGGACCGCACAGATACGCAGTATTTT,CASSLRDRTDTQYF
TRBJ2-7,few,TRBV28,.,TGTGCCAGCAGTTTATCCCCGAGCTCCTACGAGCAGTACTTC,CASSLSPSSYEQYF
TRBJ1-1,few,TRBV6-1,.,TGTGCCAGCAGACCACATAGCGGTAGACAGCTCACTGAAGCTTTCTTT,CASRPHSGRQLTEAFF
TRBJ2-1,many,TRBV12-3/TRBV12-4,.,TGTGCCAGCAGTTTAAACCGCGGGCTAGCCGCCGGTGAGCAGTTCTTC,CASSLNRGLAAGEQFF
TRBJ2-1,.,TRBV27,TRBD1,TGTGCCAGCAGTTTAAACAGGGGCGCCCACAATGAGCAGTTCTTC,CASSLNRGAHNEQFF
TRBJ2-7,many,TRBV29-1,.,TGCAGCGTTGAAGAGGCGTCCTACGAGCAGTACTTC,CSVEEASYEQYF
TRBJ2-7,few,TRBV5-1,.,TGCGCCAGCAGCTTACCGGGAACTACCTACGAGCAGTACTTC,CASSLPGTTYEQYF
TRBJ2-7,few,TRBV7-2,.,TGTGCCAGCAGCTTAGGGAGTAGTGTGAGCTCCTACGAGCAGTACTTC,CASSLGSSVSSYEQYF
TRBJ1-5,.,TRBV6-6,TRBD1,TGTGCCAGCTTTCCCGGGACAGGGACCCAGCCCCAGCATTTT,CASFPGTGTQPQHF
TRBJ2-3,many,TRBV28,.,TGTGCCAGCAGCTCACGGGACACCGCTCTCACAGATACGCAGTATTTT,CASSSRDTALTDTQYF
TRBJ2-7,few,TRBV28,.,TGTGCCAGCAGTTTAGGGGGCTGGTACGAGCAGTACTTC,CASSLGGWYEQYF
TRBJ2-3,once,TRBV11-2,.,TGTGCCAGCAGCCCAAAGGTGCAGGGTGTATCGGATACGCAGTATTTT,CASSPKVQGVSDTQYF
TRBJ2-5,.,TRBV7-6,.,TGTGCCAGCAGCTTTTGGGGAGAGACCCAGTACTTC,CASSFWGETQYF
TRBJ2-1,many,TRBV24-1,TRBD2,TGTGCCACCAGCCCACTAGCGGGTGCTGAGCAGTTCTTC,CATSPLAGAEQFF
TRBJ2-3,.,TRBV11-3,.,TGTGCCAGCAGCGTCGGGACCTCAGATACGCAGTATTTT,CASSVGTSDTQYF
TRBJ2-7,.,TRBV24-1,TRBD1,TGTGCCACCAGTGACCAGGGGGACAGGAGTGACAATGAGCAGTACTTC,CATSDQGDRSDNEQYF
TRBJ2-7,.,TRBV7-9,TRBD1,TGTGCCAGCAGCCCCCTAGGGACAGTCTCCTACGAGCAGTACTTC,CASSPLGTVSYEQYF
TRBJ2-1,.,TRBV6-5,.,TGTGCCAGCAGTTACGACCTAGAAACACAAGAGACCCAGTTCTTC,CASSYDLETQETQFF
TRBJ2-7,few,TRBV7-9,.,TGTGCCAGCAGCTTAGTTCAAGCCGAGCAGTACTTC,CASSLVQAEQYF
TRBJ1-5,.,TRBV7-9,.,TGTGCCAGCAGCTCATGGACTGAGAGAAATCAGCCCCAGCATTTT,CASSSWTERNQPQHF
TRBJ1-1,few,TRBV6-6,TRBD1,TGTGCCAGCCGTCGAGGGGGCATTACTGAAGCTTTCTTT,CASRRGGITEAFF
TRBJ2-7,once,TRBV5-5,TRBD2,TGTGCCAGCAGCTTGGGGACTAGCGGACTCTACGAGCAGTACTTC,CASSLGTSGLYEQYF
TRBJ2-1,.,TRBV15,.,TGTGCCACCAGCAGAAACCGGGACGGATACAATGAGCAGTTCTTC,CATSRNRDGYNEQFF
TRBJ2-7,.,TRBV12-3/TRBV12-4,TRBD2,TGTGCCAGCAGTTACCGGACTAGCGGGAGAAGTGAGCAGTACTTC,CASSYRTSGRSEQYF
TRBJ1-4,.,TRBV5-5,.,TGTGCCAGCAGCAGTACAGCACTAACTAATGAAAAACTGTTTTTT,CASSSTALTNEKLFF
TRBJ2-1,few,TRBV5-6,.,TGTGCCAGCAGCACCGGAGCGCGCTGGGTTGAGCAGTTCTTC,CASSTGARWVEQFF
TRBJ2-5,few,TRBV6-2/TRBV6-3,TRBD2,TGTGCCAGCAGTTCCGGGACTAGCGGAGCCAGAGAGACCCAGTACTTC,CASSSGTSGARETQYF
TRBJ2-1,many,TRBV27,TRBD1,TGTGCCAGCAGGCAGGACAGGTGGCCCAATGAGCAGTTCTTC,CASRQDRWPNEQFF
TRBJ2-7,.,TRBV15,.,TGTGCCACCAGCAGAGTGAGGAGCTCCTACGAGCAGTACTTC,CATSRVRSSYEQYF
TRBJ2-6,.,TRBV20-1,.,TGCAGTGCTAGAGGGGCGAGTACTGGGGCCAACGTCCTGACTTTC,CSARGASTGANVLTF
TRBJ1-2,.,TRBV19,.,TGTGCCAGTAGTTCGCAGGGCCTCAGTGGGGGCTACACCTTC,CASSSQGLSGGYTF
TRBJ2-3,.,TRBV4-3,.,TGCGCCAGCAGCCAAGATCGGACCGACCCTTATTCTACAGATACGCAGTATTTT,CASSQDRTDPYSTDTQYF
TRBJ2-1,few,TRBV5-1,TRBD2,TGCGCCAGCAGCACGGGACTAGCGGGACCCTACAATGAGCAGTTCTTC,CASSTGLAGPYNEQFF
TRBJ2-1,many,TRBV24-1,.,TGTGCCACCAGTGATCCCAGCTCCTACAATGAGCAGTTCTTC,CATSDPSSYNEQFF
TRBJ2-3,.,TRBV5-6,.,TGTGCCAGCAGCTTGGCGCTGCGGATCACAGATACGCAGTATTTT,CASSLALRITDTQYF
TRBJ2-3,many,TRBV10-1,TRBD2,TGCGCCAGCAGCCCTCGGACTAGCGGCACAGATACGCAGTATTTT,CASSPRTSGTDTQYF
TRBJ2-5,few,TRBV13,TRBD1,TGTGCCAGCAGCTTCCGGGACAGGGGCCAAGAGACCCAGTACTTC,CASSFRDRGQETQYF
TRBJ2-3,.,TRBV27,.,TGTGCCAGCAGTCCCCCCGCAGGCGGCACAGATACGCAGTATTTT,CASSPPAGGTDTQYF
TRBJ2-3,.,TRBV7-9,TRBD2,TGTGCCAGCAGTATACTAGCGGGAAGCGCAGATACGCAGTATTTT,CASSILAGSADTQYF
TRBJ2-2,few,TRBV5-5,TRBD2,TGTGCCAGCAGCGGGGGACTAGCGGTTAGCACCGGGGAGCTGTTTTTT,CASSGGLAVSTGELFF
TRBJ2-1,.,TRBV25-1,.,TGTGCCAGCAGTGAATATGTGGACGCGATTGAGCAGTTCTTC,CASSEYVDAIEQFF
TRBJ1-6,.,TRBV27,.,TGTGCCAGCAGTTTCTCGGCCAGACCTAATTCACCCCTCCACTTT,CASSFSARPNSPLHF
TRBJ1-2,.,TRBV4-2,.,TGTGCCAGCAGCCACACAAAGGGGTACAGAAACTATGGCTACACCTTC,CASSHTKGYRNYGYTF
TRBJ1-4,.,TRBV11-2,.,TGTGCCAGCAGCTTGACGGCACAAGCAACTAATGAAAAACTGTTTTTT,CASSLTAQATNEKLFF
TRBJ2-7,few,TRBV7-2,TRBD1,TGTGCCAGCAGGACAGGGATGGCGGATTACGAGCAGTACTTC,CASRTGMADYEQYF
TRBJ2-4,.,TRBV20-1,.,TGCAGTGGCGTAGCAGATCTAGCCAAAAACATTCAGTACTTC,CSGVADLAKNIQYF